This entry lists 13 T cell receptor beta chains sequenced from one sample in a study of shared clonotypes between healthy human individuals. Assay used: immunoSEQ multiplex PCR; TCRdb lists only in-frame clones, some missing. The repertoire holds more than 2 million clones, with 95% as singletons. The sequenced material came from naive CD4+ T cells sorted from blood. As to subset: CD45RA+ positively selected. The receptors come from a man younger than 35 in good health.

The chain joins TRBV4-1 to TRBJ2-5; D perhaps matches TRBD1 (7 bases). With 0 bases removed from V and 5 bases from J, the gap between germline ends came to 16 bases. This CDR3 is built from 16 residues. Germline assignment: CDR1 MGHRA and CDR2 YSYEKL. CDR3 DNA: TGCGCCAGCAGCCAAGATTTAGGGGGCGGAGGGGAGACCCAGTACTTC. As protein: CASSQDLGGGGETQYF.

The chain is built from TRBV18 and TRBJ2-1; 10 nucleotides match TRBD2. J lost 6 bases, V lost 3 bases, and 5 bases had no gene match. Germline V lookup: CDR1 KGHSH, CDR2 LQKENI. The CDR3 has 15 residues. Written as DNA, the CDR3 is TGTGCCAGCTCACCGAGTCTAGCGGGGGCCAATGAGCAGTTCTTC. This encodes CASSPSLAGANEQFF.

The V gene is TRBV5-1, the J gene TRBJ2-5, with 12 bases fitting TRBD2. CDR1 and CDR2 from the germline V gene are SGHRS and YFSETQ. Trimming removed 0 bases from V and 5 bases from J; junction bases left unmatched: 8. There are 17 residues in the CDR3. CDR3 loop: CASSLGLAGVRWETQYF. In nucleotides, the CDR3 is TGCGCCAGCAGCTTGGGACTAGCGGGAGTGCGGTGGGAGACCCAGTACTTC.

This clone was recorded only once. The V and J genes are TRBV5-5 and TRBJ2-3; a possible D gene is TRBD2 (5 bases). This CDR3 has 14 residues. The germline gives CDR1 SGHKS, CDR2 YYEKEE (reference sequence). V was trimmed by 2 bases and J by 3 bases, leaving 10 bases between them. The CDR3 reads CASSFLTGTDTQYF. The DNA for the CDR3 is TGTGCCAGCAGCTTTTTAACGGGGACAGATACGCAGTATTTT.

The chain employs TRBV4-1 and TRBJ2-3; D gene uncertain. Trimming pared 3 bases from V and 2 bases from J, leaving 3 bases between. The CDR3 totals 12 residues. Per germline, CDR1 MGHRA and CDR2 YSYEKL. As DNA, the CDR3 is TGCGCCAGCAGCCACCTCACAGATACGCAGTATTTT. Protein sequence: CASSHLTDTQYF.

The V and J genes are TRBV5-8 and TRBJ1-4; no firm D call. The germline CDR1 and CDR2 sequences are SGHTS and YDEGEE. The CDR3 totals 11 residues. Trimming shortened V by 0 bases and J by 7 bases, and 1 base separated the two germline ends. The CDR3 DNA reads TGTGCCAGCAGCTTGGCTGAAAAACTGTTTTTT. Encoded protein: CASSLAEKLFF.

This clone was recorded only once. The chain couples TRBV19 to TRBJ1-1; 7 bases map to TRBD1. V dropped 6 bases and J dropped 5; count of bases not matched to a gene: 9. The V gene's germline CDR1 is LNHDA and CDR2 SQIVND (reference sequence). This CDR3 is built from 14 residues. CDR3 amino acids: CASRASTGRTEAFF. For the CDR3, the DNA is TGTGCCAGTAGGGCATCGACAGGGAGAACTGAAGCTTTCTTT. Full variable domain (rest looked up from reference TRBV19 and TRBJ1-1): DGGITQSPKYLFRKEGQNVTLSCEQNLNHDAMYWYRQDPGQGLRLIYYSQIVNDFQKGDIAEGYSVSREKKESFPLTVTSAQKNPTAFYLCASRASTGRTEAFFGQGTRLTVV.

V usage is TRBV2 and J usage is TRBJ2-2; D is tentatively TRBD1 or TRBD2 (7 bases each). The CDR3 spans 15 residues. Germline CDR1 reads SNHLY; CDR2 reads FYNNEI. Trimming took 8 bases from V and 2 from J, leaving 15 bases between them. In DNA, the CDR3 is TGTGCCAGCCAGGGGGGACTAATTAACACCGGGGAGCTGTTTTTT. Translating it yields CASQGGLINTGELFF. Based on the CDR3 plus reference TRBV2 and TRBJ2-2, the full variable domain is EPEVTQTPSHQVTQMGQEVILRCVPISNHLYFYWYRQILGQKVEFLVSFYNNEISEKSEIFDDQFSVERPDGSNFTLKIRSTKLEDSAMYFCASQGGLINTGELFFGEGSRLTVL.

The gene calls are TRBV10-3 and TRBJ2-7; possibly TRBD2 for D (6 bases). The CDR3 runs to 15 residues. Between the trimmed V and J ends, which lost 2 bases and 5 bases, there was a span of 16 bases. Per germline, CDR1 ENHRY and CDR2 SYGVKD. CDR3 DNA sequence: TGTGCCATCAGTGAGGGGGGACTCGGCATTAACGAGCAGTACTTC. Its translation: CAISEGGLGINEQYF.

Remarks on this clone: The same CDR3 can be traced to other DNA sequences in this sample. The genes are TRBV5-4 and TRBJ1-1, with D possibly being TRBD1 (5 bases). The germline CDR1 and CDR2 sequences are SGHNT and YYREEE (reference sequence). The CDR3 has 14 residues. V lost 1 base and J 4 bases, leaving 11 bases between the germline ends. The CDR3 protein is CASSLQGARTEAFF. DNA for the CDR3: TGTGCCAGCAGCTTGCAAGGGGCCCGCACTGAAGCTTTCTTT.

V is TRBV5-4 and J is TRBJ1-6, with 8 bases fitting TRBD1. The CDR3 consists of 16 residues. J gave up 7 bases and V 3 bases, and 9 bases lay outside the gene matches. The germline V gene has CDR1 SGHNT and CDR2 YYREEE (reference sequence). CDR3 amino acids: CASSSGWAGGNSPLHF. CDR3 sequence (DNA): TGTGCCAGCAGCTCTGGCTGGGCAGGGGGCAATTCACCCCTCCACTTT.

This chain uses TRBV5-1 with TRBJ2-7; D possibly uses TRBD1 or TRBD2 (6 bases each). This CDR3 region has 15 residues. In germline, CDR1 is SGHRS, CDR2 YFSETQ. The V gene lost 0 bases and the J gene lost 5 bases, with 15 bases spanning the gap. The CDR3 is CASSLAVGGPDEQYF. The CDR3 nucleotides read TGCGCCAGCAGCTTGGCAGTGGGGGGCCCGGACGAGCAGTACTTC. The full variable domain, in which reference TRBV5-1 and TRBJ2-7 provide the parts outside the CDR3, is KAGVTQTPRYLIKTRGQQVTLSCSPISGHRSVSWYQQTPGQGLQFLFEYFSETQRNKGNFPGRFSGRQFSNSRSEMNVSTLELGDSALYLCASSLAVGGPDEQYFGPGTRLTVT.

The rearrangement joins TRBV5-1 to TRBJ2-5; 9 positions match TRBD1. Trimming cost V 5 bases and J 3 bases; bases outside gene matches: 11. Germline V lookup: CDR1 SGHRS, CDR2 YFSETQ. The CDR3 has 16 amino acids. The CDR3 coding sequence is TGCGCCAGCAGTCCGTTGGGACAGGGAGGGGAAGAGACCCAGTACTTC. It yields the protein CASSPLGQGGEETQYF.